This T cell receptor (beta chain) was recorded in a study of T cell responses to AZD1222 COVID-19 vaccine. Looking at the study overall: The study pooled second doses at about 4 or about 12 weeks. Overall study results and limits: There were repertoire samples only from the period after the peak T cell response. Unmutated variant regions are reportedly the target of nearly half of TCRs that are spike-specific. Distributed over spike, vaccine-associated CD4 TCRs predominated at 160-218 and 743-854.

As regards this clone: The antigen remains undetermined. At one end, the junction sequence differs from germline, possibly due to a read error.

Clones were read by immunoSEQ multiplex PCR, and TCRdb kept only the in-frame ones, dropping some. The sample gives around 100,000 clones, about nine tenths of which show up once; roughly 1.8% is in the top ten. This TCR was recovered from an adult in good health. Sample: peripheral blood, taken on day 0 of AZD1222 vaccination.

The CDR3 sequence: CASSVTDTTKGKVFF. The CDR3 bases are TGTGCCAGCAGTGTAACGGACACGACTAAGGGAAAAGTGTTTTTT. J is TRBJ1-4 and V is TRBV28; D perhaps matches TRBD1 (5 bases). The CDR3 covers 15 residues. Germline lookup yields CDR1 MDHEN and CDR2 SYDVKM.